These 14 T cell receptor beta chains share one sample of origin, sequenced in a study of cytomegalovirus exposure and HLA in healthy donors. The PCR ran on 60 Vbeta and 13 Jbeta primers. Data came from immunoSEQ multiplex PCR; TCRdb stores just in-frame clones and leaves some out. The sample lists about 200,000 clones; roughly 85% were seen once. Input material: PBMCs. The receptors shown here come from a woman aged 25 to 45 in good health and CMV-seropositive.

The chain carries TRBV5-1 and TRBJ2-4; 11 bases fit TRBD2. The CDR3 loop spans 18 amino acids. Germline V gives CDR1 SGHRS, CDR2 YFSETQ. The V gene end was trimmed by 0 bases and the J gene end by 6 bases; junction bases not matched to a gene: 11. As DNA, the CDR3 is TGCGCCAGCAGCTTGGCGGGGGCTAGCGGGGGGTTCGGAAACATTCAGTACTTC. Amino acids: CASSLAGASGGFGNIQYF.

The J gene is TRBJ1-2, the V gene TRBV7-9; tentatively, D is TRBD1 (5 bases). V was pared by 1 base and J by 8 bases, with 14 bases between. CDR3 size: 14 residues. Germline lookup yields CDR1 SEHNR and CDR2 FQNEAQ (reference sequence). The CDR3: CASSLDQGADGYTF. CDR3 sequence (DNA): TGTGCCAGCAGCTTAGACCAGGGTGCTGACGGCTACACCTTC.

The chain recombines TRBV10-3 with TRBJ1-2; 8 bases align to TRBD1. The CDR3 loop spans 15 amino acids. V trimming: 6 bases; J trimming: 0 bases; junction bases outside the gene matches: 6. Germline V gene data show CDR1 as ENHRY and CDR2 as SYGVKD. The DNA for the CDR3 is TGTGCCATCAGGACAGGGGAGGAGGCTAACTATGGCTACACCTTC. It codes for CAIRTGEEANYGYTF.

CDR3: CASSSHRVGNTIYF. As DNA, the CDR3 is TGTGCCAGCAGCTCGCACAGGGTTGGAAACACCATATATTTT. This chain connects TRBV11-3 to TRBJ1-3; tentatively, D is TRBD1 (6 bases). V gave up 4 bases and J gave up 3 bases, with 10 bases separating them. Germline V CDR1 and CDR2: SGHNT, YENEEA. The CDR3 is 14 residues long.

This chain links TRBV7-9 with TRBJ1-2, with D perhaps matching TRBD1 (5 bases). V was trimmed by 0 bases and J by 8 bases, leaving 13 bases between them. Germline CDR1 and CDR2: SEHNR and FQNEAQ (reference sequence). The CDR3 totals 14 residues. The CDR3 is CASSLASGTTGYTF. The CDR3, as DNA: TGTGCCAGCAGCTTAGCCTCAGGGACTACGGGCTACACCTTC.

V and J are TRBV2 and TRBJ2-3, with D maybe TRBD1 (6 bases). Germline loops: CDR1 SNHLY, CDR2 FYNNEI. This CDR3 contains 15 residues. V was clipped by 10 bases and J by 0 bases, with 17 bases between them. The CDR3, as DNA: TGTGCCATCTTTCTCTGGGGGCTTAGCACAGATACGCAGTATTTT. Translated: CAIFLWGLSTDTQYF.

As DNA, the CDR3 is TGTGCCAGTAGCTACGGACAGGGCGACCAGCCCCAGCATTTT. Its protein is CASSYGQGDQPQHF. The chain has TRBV19 and TRBJ1-5, with 8 bases that match TRBD1. V trimming: 6 bases; J trimming: 7 bases; junction bases outside the gene matches: 8. The CDR3 length is 14 residues. Germline loops: CDR1 LNHDA, CDR2 SQIVND (reference sequence).

The CDR3 DNA reads TGTGCCAGCAGCAGGGGGGACAGGGGGTGTAAGATAGCCAAAAACATTCAGTACTTC. Its protein product is CASSRGDRGCKIAKNIQYF. The chain recombines TRBV21-1 with TRBJ2-4; no DNA check was done on the table's D call, TRBD1. TRBV21-1 is annotated as a pseudogene. The CDR3 is made up of 19 amino acids.

V and J are TRBV5-1 and TRBJ2-7, with 9 bases fitting TRBD2. The ends lost 4 bases at V and 0 bases at J; junction bases unmatched: 14. This CDR3 is 18 amino acids long. CDR1 is SGHRS, CDR2 YFSETQ, per germline. CDR3 DNA sequence: TGCGCCAGCAGCAGGGGGACGCTGAGACTAGCGGACTCCTACGAGCAGTACTTC. It is translated as CASSRGTLRLADSYEQYF.

In this sample, this clone turned up a few times. The J gene is TRBJ2-5, the V gene TRBV5-6; D is perhaps TRBD2 (6 bases). In germline, CDR1 is SGHDT, CDR2 YYEEEE. V gave up 4 bases and J gave up 3 bases, with 19 bases separating them. This CDR3 is 16 amino acids long. This CDR3 is CASSPGAGKSKETQYF. For the CDR3, the DNA is TGTGCCAGCAGCCCTGGGGCGGGGAAGTCAAAAGAGACCCAGTACTTC.

The rearrangement links TRBV7-2 to TRBJ2-5, with D unclear. Germline CDR1 is SGHTA and CDR2 is FQGNSA. There are 15 residues in the CDR3. Trimming removed 3 bases from V and 4 bases from J, with 15 bases in between. The DNA of the CDR3 is TGTGCCAGCAGCTTGATGACTGGCTCCGGAGAGACCCAGTACTTC. This translates into CASSLMTGSGETQYF.

This clone occurred once. The gene calls are TRBV20-1 and TRBJ1-3, with D perhaps matching TRBD1 (5 bases). CDR3 size: 11 residues. The germline V and J ends were trimmed by 5 bases and 5 bases, with 7 bases remaining between them. Germline V gene data show CDR1 as DFQATT and CDR2 as SNEGSKA (reference sequence). The CDR3 DNA reads as TGCAGTGCTCTGGACAGAAACACCATATATTTT. Its protein is CSALDRNTIYF.

The J gene is TRBJ2-2, the V gene TRBV29-1, with D possibly TRBD1 on 6 matching bases. Germline CDR1 reads SQVTM; CDR2 reads ANQGSEA. This CDR3 is 14 amino acids long. V lost 6 bases to trimming and J lost 0 bases, with 11 bases between them. The CDR3 bases are TGCAGCGTGTACGGGACAACGAACACCGGGGAGCTGTTTTTT. Residues: CSVYGTTNTGELFF.

Here the CDR3 DNA reads TGCGCCAGCAGCCAAGAAACTTTGACAGGGGCCTACGAGCAGTACTTC. It encodes CASSQETLTGAYEQYF. V usage is TRBV4-3 and J usage is TRBJ2-7; 8 bases match TRBD1. Germline CDR1 reads LGHNA; CDR2 reads YSLEER. Trimming cost V 0 bases and J 2 bases; bases outside gene matches: 6. This CDR3 contains 16 residues.